A selection of T cell receptor beta chains follows, all from one sample in a study of CD8 T cells in ankylosing spondylitis. TCRdb re-derived calls from the 5' RACE reads in MiXCR, one entry per CDR3 protein. The sample holds approximately 260,000 distinct CDR3 sequences, around 9.1% seen once. Input material: blood, either unsorted or a sorted T cell fraction (not recorded which). All receptors come from a male donor with ankylosing spondylitis or in good health (not recorded which). Each CDR3 is given with its conserved first and last residue. Each record gives: D gene, V gene, clone size, J gene, CDR3 protein, CDR3 DNA. The D gene is left open where the match is weak. Rows may omit the clone size; those that give it use once, few, many or a size class.

TRBD1	TRBV7-3	many	TRBJ1-1	CASSMTGGEAFF	TGTGCCAGCAGCATGACAGGGGGTGAAGCTTTCTTT
TRBD1	TRBV27	.	TRBJ2-7	CASSLSGTGTGYEQYF	TGTGCCAGCAGTTTATCCGGGACAGGGACTGGCTACGAGCAGTACTTC
TRBD1	TRBV19	.	TRBJ1-1	CASRYRGPENTEAFF	TGTGCCAGTAGGTACAGGGGGCCAGAAAACACTGAAGCTTTCTTT
.	TRBV20-1	many	TRBJ2-1	CSARGSEGNEQFF	TGCAGTGCTAGAGGGTCCGAGGGCAATGAGCAGTTCTTC
TRBD2	TRBV4-2	few	TRBJ2-7	CASSQDLAGEWEQYF	TGTGCCAGCAGCCAAGATCTAGCGGGAGAGTGGGAGCAGTACTTC
TRBD1	TRBV6-1	few	TRBJ1-1	CASSQDRRGGVTEAFF	TGTGCCAGCAGTCAGGACAGGAGGGGGGGAGTCACTGAAGCTTTCTTT
.	TRBV6-2/TRBV6-3	many	TRBJ2-7	CASRSRGFMAYEQYF	TGTGCCAGCAGGTCGCGTGGGTTTATGGCCTACGAGCAGTACTTC
.	TRBV27	.	TRBJ1-2	CASSSRMAHGYTF	TGTGCCAGCAGTTCAAGGATGGCGCATGGCTACACCTTC
TRBD2	TRBV5-1	many	TRBJ2-3	CASSLGASGGPDTQYF	TGCGCCAGCAGCTTGGGGGCTAGCGGGGGCCCAGATACGCAGTATTTT
.	TRBV12-3/TRBV12-4	.	TRBJ1-2	CASSPSEGYGYTF	TGTGCCAGCAGTCCCAGTGAAGGCTATGGCTACACCTTC
TRBD2	TRBV20-1	many	TRBJ2-2	CSARTGWEGRKTGELFF	TGCAGTGCTCGTACGGGCTGGGAGGGAAGAAAAACCGGGGAGCTGTTTTTT
.	TRBV7-2	many	TRBJ2-7	CASSLGPTGYYEQYF	TGTGCCAGCAGCTTAGGACCTACGGGGTACTACGAGCAGTACTTC
TRBD2	TRBV28	many	TRBJ2-7	CATRPLRGRKRESYEQYF	TGTGCCACGCGACCCTTGAGAGGACGGAAGCGGGAGTCCTACGAGCAGTACTTC
TRBD2	TRBV12-3/TRBV12-4	many	TRBJ2-1	CASSIPFLAGVGEQFF	TGTGCCAGCAGTATCCCCTTTCTAGCGGGAGTGGGGGAGCAGTTCTTC
.	TRBV7-2	few	TRBJ2-6	CASSLTYSGANVLTF	TGTGCCAGCAGCCTCACGTACTCTGGGGCCAACGTCCTGACTTTC
TRBD2	TRBV5-6	many	TRBJ2-1	CASSSTGTTLDEQFF	TGTGCCAGCAGCTCGACCGGGACTACCTTGGATGAGCAGTTCTTC
.	TRBV20-1	many	TRBJ2-2	CSARLSGNTGELFF	TGCAGTGCTAGACTTTCCGGAAACACCGGGGAGCTGTTTTTT
.	TRBV18	many	TRBJ2-1	CASSPPEGAGGYNEQFF	TGTGCCAGCTCACCACCGGAGGGGGCGGGAGGCTACAATGAGCAGTTCTTC
TRBD1	TRBV5-1	many	TRBJ2-2	CASSSGQAPTVGELFF	TGCGCCAGCAGCTCGGGACAGGCCCCTACGGTCGGGGAGCTGTTTTTT
.	TRBV5-1	many	TRBJ2-3	CASSLVQDTDTQYF	TGCGCCAGCAGCTTGGTCCAGGACACAGATACGCAGTATTTT
.	TRBV20-1	many	TRBJ2-5	CSATTYRDQETQYF	TGCAGTGCTACCACCTACAGGGATCAAGAGACCCAGTACTTC
.	TRBV6-5	many	TRBJ1-1	CASSYSRGTEAFF	TGTGCCAGCAGTTACTCAAGGGGTACTGAAGCTTTCTTT
.	TRBV30	few	TRBJ1-5	CAWSPTGRPQHF	TGTGCCTGGAGTCCAACGGGTCGGCCCCAGCATTTT
TRBD2	TRBV4-3	many	TRBJ2-2	CASSQVAGAHNTGELFF	TGCGCCAGCAGCCAAGTAGCGGGGGCTCACAACACCGGGGAGCTGTTTTTT
.	TRBV4-2	many	TRBJ1-1	CASSHQGLNTEAFF	TGTGCCAGCAGCCACCAGGGGCTGAACACTGAAGCTTTCTTT
TRBD2	TRBV7-8	few	TRBJ2-2	CASRGGVTPFNTGELFF	TGTGCCAGCAGGGGGGGGGTGACCCCCTTTAACACCGGGGAGCTGTTTTTT
.	TRBV6-1	many	TRBJ2-5	CASSPGTRETQYF	TGTGCCAGCAGTCCGGGTACCCGAGAGACCCAGTACTTC
TRBD1	TRBV2	many	TRBJ1-2	CAQSRGQGGGYTF	TGTGCCCAGTCACGGGGACAGGGCGGAGGCTACACCTTC
TRBD2	TRBV7-9	.	TRBJ2-3	CASSRRTSGHSDTQYF	TGTGCCAGCAGCAGAAGGACTAGCGGGCATTCAGATACGCAGTATTTT
.	TRBV7-9	.	TRBJ2-7	CASSPQGTFYEQYF	TGTGCCAGCAGCCCCCAGGGTACGTTCTACGAGCAGTACTTC
TRBD2	TRBV20-1	many	TRBJ2-1	CSARGLDSYNEQFF	TGCAGTGCTAGGGGACTAGATTCCTACAATGAGCAGTTCTTC
.	TRBV3-1	many	TRBJ2-1	CASSQERGGSNEQFF	TGTGCCAGCAGCCAAGAGAGGGGGGGCTCCAATGAGCAGTTCTTC
TRBD1	TRBV20-1	.	TRBJ1-2	CSSSPRDRSNYGYTF	TGCAGTTCTAGTCCCAGGGACAGATCGAACTATGGCTACACCTTC
TRBD1	TRBV2	many	TRBJ2-7	CASSNLPGQRTYEQYF	TGTGCCAGCAGTAACCTCCCGGGACAGAGAACCTACGAGCAGTACTTC
.	TRBV15	many	TRBJ1-3	CATSRGWGGSGNTIYF	TGTGCCACCAGCAGAGGATGGGGGGGATCTGGAAACACCATATATTTT
.	TRBV6-6	few	TRBJ2-7	CASRGQSSYEQYF	TGTGCCAGCCGGGGACAAAGCTCCTACGAGCAGTACTTC
.	TRBV20-1	many	TRBJ2-1	CSASPRGSEQFF	TGCAGTGCTTCCCCGAGGGGCAGTGAGCAGTTCTTC
TRBD1	TRBV27	few	TRBJ1-6	CASSSRGEAGGFNSPLHF	TGTGCCAGCAGTTCCCGGGGAGAAGCAGGGGGTTTCAATTCACCCCTCCACTTT
.	TRBV5-1	many	TRBJ2-1	CASSLGRNPYNEQFF	TGCGCCAGCAGCTTGGGGCGGAATCCCTACAATGAGCAGTTCTTC
TRBD1	TRBV7-2	few	TRBJ1-2	CASSRDRIYGYAF	TGTGCCAGCAGCAGGGACAGGATCTATGGCTACGCCTTC
TRBD2	TRBV20-1	many	TRBJ2-3	CSARRSGTSGTDTQYF	TGCAGTGCTAGACGTTCCGGGACTAGCGGGACAGATACGCAGTATTTT